This T cell receptor (beta chain) was observed in a study of T cell changes during pregnancy in multiple sclerosis. Clones were sequenced by immunoSEQ multiplex PCR, and TCRdb holds only the in-frame ones, with some missing. This sample has about 40,000 clones, with approximately 90% found just once. V was cut by 7 bases and J by 3 bases, with 9 bases left in between. Germline CDR1 reads LNHDA; CDR2 reads SQIVND (reference sequence). The CDR3 sequence is 12 residues long. This TCR came from a female donor with multiple sclerosis, enrolled in a pregnancy study. The chain carries TRBV19 and TRBJ1-1, with D perhaps TRBD1 (6 bases). Source material: PBMCs (not recorded whether the cells were cultured). The CDR3 sequence: CASKGGDTEAFF. DNA for the CDR3: TGTGCCAGTAAAGGGGGGGACACTGAAGCTTTCTTT.